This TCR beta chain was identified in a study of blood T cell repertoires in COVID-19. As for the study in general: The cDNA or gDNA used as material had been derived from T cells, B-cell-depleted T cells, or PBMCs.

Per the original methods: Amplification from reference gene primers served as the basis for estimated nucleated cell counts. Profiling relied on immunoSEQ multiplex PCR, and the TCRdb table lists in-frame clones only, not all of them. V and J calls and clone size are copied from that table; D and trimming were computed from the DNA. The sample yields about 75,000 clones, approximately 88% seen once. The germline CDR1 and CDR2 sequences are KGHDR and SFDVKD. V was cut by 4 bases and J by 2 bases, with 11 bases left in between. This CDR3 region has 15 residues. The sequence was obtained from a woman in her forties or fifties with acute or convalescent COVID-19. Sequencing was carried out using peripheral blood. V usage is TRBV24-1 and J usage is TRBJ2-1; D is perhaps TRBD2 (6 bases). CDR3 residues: CATSDHLAPYNEQFF. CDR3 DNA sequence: TGTGCCACCAGTGACCATCTAGCGCCCTACAATGAGCAGTTCTTC.